The subject of this entry is one T cell receptor beta chain. The data were taken from a study of blood T cell repertoires in COVID-19. Study background: Sources were T cells, B-cell-depleted T cells, or PBMCs; the material itself was cDNA or gDNA.

V was pared by 8 bases and J by 5 bases, with 9 bases between. Germline CDR1 is MDHEN and CDR2 is SYDVKM. CDR3 length: 12 amino acids. Original handling: Amplified reference gene primers provided the basis for estimating nucleated cell counts. Only in-frame clones appear in the TCRdb table, and some are missing; sequencing was by immunoSEQ multiplex PCR. The D gene and trimming were derived from the DNA, and the V and J assignments and clone size from that table. The sample has under 60,000 clones, 65% to 85% seen once. Input material: peripheral blood. This TCR derives from a man between 65 and 85 years old with acute or convalescent COVID-19. This chain links TRBV28 with TRBJ2-2, with TRBD2 as a possible D gene (5 bases). The CDR3 protein is CASGEPTGELFF. The CDR3 nucleotides read TGTGCCAGCGGGGAGCCAACCGGGGAGCTGTTTTTT.